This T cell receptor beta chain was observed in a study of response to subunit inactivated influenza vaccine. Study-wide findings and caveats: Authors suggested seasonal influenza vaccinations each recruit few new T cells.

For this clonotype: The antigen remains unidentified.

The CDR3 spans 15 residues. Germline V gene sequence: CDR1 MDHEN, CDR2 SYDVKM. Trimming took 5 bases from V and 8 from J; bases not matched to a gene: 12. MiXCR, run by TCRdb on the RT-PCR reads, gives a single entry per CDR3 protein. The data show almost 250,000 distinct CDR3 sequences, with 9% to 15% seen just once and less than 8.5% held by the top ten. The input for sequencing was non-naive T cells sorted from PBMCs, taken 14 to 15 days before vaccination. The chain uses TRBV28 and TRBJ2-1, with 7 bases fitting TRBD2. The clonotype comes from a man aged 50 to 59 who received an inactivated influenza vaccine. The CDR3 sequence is CASSQPGGRGDEQFF. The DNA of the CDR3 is TGTGCCAGCAGTCAACCCGGGGGGAGGGGCGATGAGCAGTTCTTC. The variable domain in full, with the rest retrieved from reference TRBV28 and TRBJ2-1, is DVKVTQSSRYLVKRTGEKVFLECVQDMDHENMFWYRQDPGLGLRLIYFSYDVKMKEKGDIPEGYSVSREKKERFSLILESASTNQTSMYLCASSQPGGRGDEQFFGPGTRLTVL.